This is a list of T cell receptor beta chains from one sample in a study of T cell responses to AZD1222 COVID-19 vaccine. Profiled with immunoSEQ multiplex PCR; TCRdb holds only in-frame clones, not every one. Of around 150,000 clones in the sample, approximately 92% were seen once. The source material was peripheral blood, sampled 28 days after the second AZD1222 dose. The receptors come from an adult who received the AZD1222 COVID-19 vaccine. Each CDR3 is given with its conserved first and last residue. D genes are given only for firm matches. Rows give clone size only sometimes, using once, few, many, or a class for an expanded clone.

V gene	D gene	clone size	J gene	CDR3 DNA	CDR3 protein
TRBV5-5	-	-	TRBJ1-1	TGTGCCAGCAGCTTGGGGGTCCTCACTGAAGCTTTCTTT	CASSLGVLTEAFF
TRBV7-2	-	-	TRBJ1-5	TGTGCCAGCAGCTTAAATAGCAATCAGCCCCAGCATTTT	CASSLNSNQPQHF
TRBV12-3/TRBV12-4	-	-	TRBJ1-5	TGTGCCAGCAGTTTATTCGCCGATGCCCAGCATTTT	CASSLFADAQHF
TRBV2	-	-	TRBJ1-1	TGTGCCAGCAAGAGGGAAGCGAGGAACACTGAAGCTTTCTTT	CASKREARNTEAFF
TRBV7-9	TRBD2	-	TRBJ2-5	TGTGCCAGCAGCTTGCCCTCGGGACTAACCCAAGAGACCCAGTACTTC	CASSLPSGLTQETQYF
TRBV3-1/TRBV3-2	-	once	TRBJ2-7	TGTGCCAGCAGCCAGGGGGTCAGTGACTACGAGCAGTACTTC	CASSQGVSDYEQYF
TRBV12-3/TRBV12-4	-	-	TRBJ1-4	TGTGCCAGCCGGAGGGGGGGGAATGAAAAACTGTTTTTT	CASRRGGNEKLFF
TRBV5-4	TRBD1	-	TRBJ1-2	TGTGCCAGCAGCTTACAGGGGGGGAACTATGGCTACACCTTC	CASSLQGGNYGYTF
TRBV5-1	TRBD1	once	TRBJ1-4	TGCGCCAGCAGCTCGGGACAGCCTGGTGAAAAACTGTTTTTT	CASSSGQPGEKLFF
TRBV4-2	TRBD1	-	TRBJ2-1	TGTGCCAGCAGCCAAGGGGACAGGGGTAATGAGCAGTTCTTC	CASSQGDRGNEQFF
TRBV2	-	-	TRBJ1-4	TGTGCCAGCAGTGGGAATGAAAAACTGTTTTTT	CASSGNEKLFF
TRBV28	-	-	TRBJ2-7	TGTGCCAGCAGTCCGTGGGACGGACTCTACGAGCAGTACTTC	CASSPWDGLYEQYF
TRBV25-1	-	-	TRBJ1-1	TGTGCCAGCAGTGAATATAACCAGGCTGAAGCTTTCTTT	CASSEYNQAEAFF
TRBV4-2	TRBD2	-	TRBJ2-1	TGTGCCAGCAGCCAAGAACGGCGGGGGGATGAGCAGTTCTTC	CASSQERRGDEQFF
TRBV4-2	-	-	TRBJ1-1	TGTGCCAGCAGCCAAGATCCGGACACTGAAGCTTTCTTT	CASSQDPDTEAFF
TRBV28	-	-	TRBJ1-4	TGTGCCAGCAGTTACGACAAGGTGCCTAATGAAAAACTGTTTTTT	CASSYDKVPNEKLFF
TRBV2	-	-	TRBJ1-2	TGTGCCAGCAGTGAAGCCGGGGGGATAGGGTATGGCTACACCTTC	CASSEAGGIGYGYTF
TRBV6-5	-	-	TRBJ1-5	TGTGCCAGCAGTTACTCGCAGGGAGGAGGCCAGCCCCAGCATTTT	CASSYSQGGGQPQHF
TRBV6-5	-	-	TRBJ1-1	TGTGCCAGCAAAATCCGGGACGGCACTGAAGCTTTCTTT	CASKIRDGTEAFF
TRBV2	-	-	TRBJ2-2	TGTGCCAGCAGTGAATGGGGCACCGGGGAGCTGTTTTTT	CASSEWGTGELFF